The present T cell receptor beta chain was sequenced within a study of blood T cell repertoires in COVID-19. Authors' analysis steps: Estimated nucleated cell counts came from reference gene primer amplification. Using immunoSEQ multiplex PCR, the repertoire was profiled, and TCRdb retains in-frame clones only, with some absent. Clone size and the V and J calls come from that table; the DNA yielded D and trimming. The sample gives roughly 50,000 clones, approximately 90% of which show up once; around 8.2% is in the top ten. Germline V gene sequence: CDR1 LNHDA, CDR2 SQIVND (reference sequence). This CDR3 comprises 16 residues. The V segment lost 6 bases and the J segment 6 bases; nucleotides outside the gene matches: 12.

Sample: peripheral blood. This sequence joins TRBV19 and TRBJ1-5; 9 bases agree with TRBD1. This clonotype was obtained from a woman aged 35 to 49 with active COVID-19. The DNA of the CDR3 is TGTGCCAGTAGCAAAACGGGACAGGGAGGGAGTCAGCCCCAGCATTTT. As protein: CASSKTGQGGSQPQHF.